The entry below describes one TCR beta chain. The data are from a study of blood T cell repertoires in COVID-19. Study at large: Collection of acute and convalescent COVID-19 samples took place in the United States, Italy and Spain. PBMCs, B-cell-depleted T cells, or T cells provided the cDNA or gDNA that made up the material.

Methods used by the authors: Reference gene primer amplification gave estimated nucleated cell counts. The method was immunoSEQ multiplex PCR; TCRdb's version includes in-frame clones alone and lacks a portion of them. V, J and clone size derive from that table, while D and trimming were established from the DNA sequence. Of 95,000 to 100,000 clones listed, 82% are singletons. Deletions cut 7 bases from V and 0 bases from J, with 10 bases between. The CDR3 runs to 13 residues. Germline V gene sequence: CDR1 SQVTM, CDR2 ANQGSEA. Input material: peripheral blood. The V call is TRBV29-1, the J call TRBJ2-1; tentatively, D is TRBD1 (6 bases). The clonotype was recovered from a man between 65 and 79 years old with acute or convalescent COVID-19. The CDR3 sequence: CSERDNSYNEQFF. Here the CDR3 DNA reads TGCAGCGAACGGGACAACTCCTACAATGAGCAGTTCTTC.